The present TCR beta chain was sequenced within a study of response to subunit inactivated influenza vaccine (dated by TCRdb to the late 2010s). For context, the study as a whole: Deep quantitative profiling of the T cell receptor repertoire was used in the study to follow responses to a trivalent subunit inactivated influenza vaccine.

This clonotype has more than one count but fewer than ten. No antigen is known for it. No base qualities exist here, and no much larger clone lies one base off it. What the work shows at the level of the full study, not this receptor alone: It was suggested by the authors that each seasonal influenza vaccination may recruit only a limited number of new T cells.

The library came from RT-PCR. The run used an Illumina HiSeq 2500. TCRdb applied fastp at Q25 and MiXCR to the public reads, then kept only in-frame beta chains. Rows are combined by CDR3 protein, so each entry shows the most common genes and DNA. Recorded for this sample are 180,000 or so distinct CDR3 sequences; around 12% of them occurred a single time. 25% to 30% of the sample is in the top ten clones. The germline V gene provides CDR1 LGHNA and CDR2 YSLEER. Including the terminal cysteine and phenylalanine, the CDR3 comprises 16 residues. Of the read, only the CDR3 DNA is kept; its 48 bases are in frame from base 1. V gives up 0 bases and J gives up 0 bases, and the segment between their germline ends measures 10 bases. In addition, the sample was reused for a study of T cells expressing NK-cell markers. That second report states: TCR beta cDNA libraries were made by 5'RACE template switching that added a universal primer site and unique molecular identifiers. In sorted CD3+CD56+NKG2C+, CD3+CD56+NKG2C- and CD3+CD56-NKG2C+ T-cell subsets from several donors, TCR beta-chain repertoires were profiled. Among the eight sequenced donors, only one was HCMV-seronegative, while the other seven were HCMV-seropositive. To restrict sorting to alphabetaTCR-expressing T cells, an anti-gammadeltaTCR antibody was added in several experiments. For more than 5 donors, the dominant CD3+CD56+NKG2C+ clonotypes were among the top 10 CD8+ clonotypes and accounted for about 1.0-7.0% of CD8+ T cells. Those dominant clonotypes were again the most abundant among CD3+CD56-NKG2C+ cells in a handful of donors, at roughly 25-60.1%. Whether the expanded NKG2C-expressing T cell clones were specific for HCMV antigens was left unclear. Randomly selected healthy volunteers, three men and five women, were used as the eight sequenced donors. HCMV serostatus was determined by detecting HCMV-specific IgG in serum with a commercial ELISA kit. Ficoll density gradient centrifugation was used to isolate peripheral blood mononuclear cells from blood. Using Miltenyi isolation kits, CD4+ and CD8+ T cells were isolated from PBMC through magnetic immunoseparation. Synthesis of cDNA was primed from the TCR beta constant segment and was followed by two consecutive PCR amplification steps. Sequencing of the libraries produced 2 x 150 bp reads on Illumina HiSeq 2000/2500, MiSeq or NextSeq. MIGEC was used to demultiplex reads and group reads by UMI, and MiTCR was used to assemble and quantify clonotypes. To exclude erroneous sequences, only TCR cDNA sequences supported by at least two reads were retained. The tcR package was used for downstream repertoire analysis, and clonotypes were matched between fractions using CDR3 nucleotide sequence together with V segment. VDJmatch was used to annotate antigen specificity against VDJdb, with one amino acid substitution in CDR3 permitted.

Here the sequenced sample was CD8+ T cells sorted from PBMCs, taken roughly 13 days after vaccination. This sequence uses TRBV4-3 and TRBJ2-3, with the D call perhaps TRBD1 or TRBD2, each one matching 5 bases. The TCR sequence derives from a man aged 50 to 59 who received an inactivated influenza vaccine. Donor details come from another sample of the same person, matched by shared clones. The DNA sequence follows: TGCGCCAGCAGCCAAGAGCCGGGACCCAGCACAGATACGCAGTATTTT. Its protein is CASSQEPGPSTDTQYF.